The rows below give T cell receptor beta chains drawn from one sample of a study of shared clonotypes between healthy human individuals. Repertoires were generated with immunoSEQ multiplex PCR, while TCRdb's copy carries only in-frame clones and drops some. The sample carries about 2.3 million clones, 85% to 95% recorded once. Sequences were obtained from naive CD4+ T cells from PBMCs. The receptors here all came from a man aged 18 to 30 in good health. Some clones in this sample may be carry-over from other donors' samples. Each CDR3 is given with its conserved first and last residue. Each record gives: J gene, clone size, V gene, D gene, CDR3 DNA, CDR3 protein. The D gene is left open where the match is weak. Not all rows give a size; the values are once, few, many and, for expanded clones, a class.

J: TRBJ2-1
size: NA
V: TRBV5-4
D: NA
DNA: TGTGCCAGCGGCCTAGAATGGAATGAGCAGTTCTTC
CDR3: CASGLEWNEQFF

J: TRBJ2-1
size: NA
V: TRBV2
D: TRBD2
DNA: TGTGCCAGCACCGGGCTAGCGGGGAGGGGTGAGCAGTTCTTC
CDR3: CASTGLAGRGEQFF

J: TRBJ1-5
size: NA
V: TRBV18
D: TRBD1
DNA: TGTGCCAGCTCGCGCCGTACCTTGACCCTTCCGGGACAGGGGGCGCGGAGCAATCAGCCCCAGCATTTT
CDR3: CASSRRTLTLPGQGARSNQPQHF

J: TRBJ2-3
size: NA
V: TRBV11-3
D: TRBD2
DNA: TGTGCCAGCAGCTTGGGGGGGAGCACAGATACGCAGTATTTT
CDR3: CASSLGGSTDTQYF

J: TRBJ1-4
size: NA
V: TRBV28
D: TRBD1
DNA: TGTGCCAGCAGCGGACCCGCGGGGACAGGAGTTGCAACTAATGAAAAACTGTTTTTT
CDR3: CASSGPAGTGVATNEKLFF

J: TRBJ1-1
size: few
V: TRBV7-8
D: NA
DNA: TGTGCCAGCAGCTTAGCTGGACGGCTCGCGAACACTGAAGCTTTCTTT
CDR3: CASSLAGRLANTEAFF

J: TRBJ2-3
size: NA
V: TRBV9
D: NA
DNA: TGTGCCAGCGCGAGCCCTGCCGCTAGCACAGATACGCAGTATTTT
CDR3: CASASPAASTDTQYF

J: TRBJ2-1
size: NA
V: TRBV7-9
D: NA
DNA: TGTGCCAGCAGCGCCCAGTCCGGGACCCCTAAGTACAATGAGCAGTTCTTC
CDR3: CASSAQSGTPKYNEQFF

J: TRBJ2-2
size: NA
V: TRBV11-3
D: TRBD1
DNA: TGTGCCAGCAGCAAGACAGGGGGTTTTCGCACCGGGGAGCTGTTTTTT
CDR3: CASSKTGGFRTGELFF

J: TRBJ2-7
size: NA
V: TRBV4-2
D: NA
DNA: TGTGCCAGCAGCCAAACGGGCGTTGAGCAGTACTTC
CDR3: CASSQTGVEQYF

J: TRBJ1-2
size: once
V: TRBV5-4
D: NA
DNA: TGTGCCAGCAGCTTCCGCAGGGACCAGGGTGGCTACACCTTC
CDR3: CASSFRRDQGGYTF

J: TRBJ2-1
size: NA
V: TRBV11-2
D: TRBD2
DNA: TGTGCCAGCAGACTTAGCGGGAGATACGGTGAGCAGTTCTTC
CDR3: CASRLSGRYGEQFF

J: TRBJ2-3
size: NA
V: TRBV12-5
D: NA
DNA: TGTGCTAGTGGTTTGGGGCTACAAAGCACAGATACGCAGTATTTT
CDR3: CASGLGLQSTDTQYF

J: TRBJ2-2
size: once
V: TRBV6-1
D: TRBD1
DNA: TGTGCCAGCATGGGGACAGGGAGGAACACCGGGGAGCTGTTTTTT
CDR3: CASMGTGRNTGELFF

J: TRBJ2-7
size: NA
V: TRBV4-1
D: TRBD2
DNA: TGCGCCAGCAGCCGGTTACTAGCGGAGATCGGCGAGCAGTACTTC
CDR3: CASSRLLAEIGEQYF

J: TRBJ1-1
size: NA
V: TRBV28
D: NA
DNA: TGTGCCAGCAGTTTGGGGGGGCGGGCTTTCTTT
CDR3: CASSLGGRAFF

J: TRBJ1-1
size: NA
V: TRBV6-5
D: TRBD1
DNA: TGTGCCAGCAGCCAAAGACAGGGGAACACTGAAGCTTTCTTT
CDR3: CASSQRQGNTEAFF